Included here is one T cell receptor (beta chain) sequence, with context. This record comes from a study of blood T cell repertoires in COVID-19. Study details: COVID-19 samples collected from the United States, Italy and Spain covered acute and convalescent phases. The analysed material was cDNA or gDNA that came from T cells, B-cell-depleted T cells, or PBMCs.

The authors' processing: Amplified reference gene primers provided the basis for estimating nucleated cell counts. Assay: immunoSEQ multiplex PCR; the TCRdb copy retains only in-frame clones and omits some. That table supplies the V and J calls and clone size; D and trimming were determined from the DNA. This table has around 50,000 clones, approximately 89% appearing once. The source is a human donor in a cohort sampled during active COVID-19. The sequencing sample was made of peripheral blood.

CDR3 sequence (DNA): TGCACCAGCAGCCAAGGAGGTGCGGGCGGTCCCTACGAGCAGTACTTC. Its protein product is CTSSQGGAGGPYEQYF. V and J are TRBV1 and TRBJ2-7; the D segment call TRBD2 is taken from the table without a DNA check. TRBV1 is a pseudogene segment. There are 16 residues in the CDR3.